These 20 T cell receptor beta chains share one sample of origin, sequenced in a study of T cell repertoires in cytomegalovirus infection (dated by TCRdb to the late 2010s). Sequencing was performed on an Illumina HiSeq 1500. The public reads were run again by TCRdb, first through fastp at Q25 and then through MiXCR, and only productive beta chains were kept. CDR3 protein sequences are deduplicated, and each keeps its most common genes and DNA. The sample includes approximately 490,000 distinct CDR3 sequences, with approximately 10% observed a single time. Of the sample, about 10% is held by the ten largest clones. The sample consisted of PBMCs. The origin of the receptors is a human donor in good health (CMV status not recorded). Some clones in this sample may be carry-over from other donors' samples.

Many counts were recorded for this clonotype. This chain joins TRBV7-9 and TRBJ2-4; tentatively, D is TRBD2 (6 bases). The CDR3 extends over 16 amino acids. Trimming shortened V by 5 bases and J by 4 bases, and 18 bases separated the two germline ends. The germline gives CDR1 SEHNR, CDR2 FQNEAQ (reference sequence). The CDR3 is CASSPGGGTKKNIQYF. CDR3 in DNA: TGTGCCAGCAGCCCTGGGGGAGGCACTAAAAAAAACATTCAGTACTTC.

At least ten counts were recorded for this clonotype. J is TRBJ1-2 and V is TRBV7-2; a weak D match, TRBD1 (5 bases). Germline-derived CDR1 and CDR2 are SGHTA and FQGNSA. The CDR3 is 15 residues long. With 1 base removed from V and 5 bases from J, the gap between germline ends came to 14 bases. The CDR3 reads CASSLGAGIDYGYTF. The CDR3 region has the DNA TGTGCCAGCAGCTTAGGAGCAGGGATAGATTATGGCTACACCTTC.

This clonotype was seen at least ten times. This sequence joins TRBV12-3 or TRBV12-4 and TRBJ1-1; unclear D gene. V lost 5 bases, J lost 1 base, and 8 bases lay in between. The CDR3 is 13 amino acids. This CDR3 reads CASSVDTNTEAFF. CDR3 bases: TGTGCCAGCAGTGTTGACACGAACACTGAAGCTTTCTTT.

Many counts were recorded for this clonotype. J is TRBJ2-1 and V is TRBV6-1; TRBD2 matches 11 bases. The CDR3 is 15 residues long. Germline trimming cut 6 bases from V and 7 bases from J; bases unmatched to any gene: 8. Germline V gene data show CDR1 as MNHNS and CDR2 as SASEGT. The chain's CDR3 is CASSPGTSGKNEQFF. In nucleotides, the CDR3 is TGTGCCAGCAGCCCCGGGACTAGCGGAAAAAATGAGCAGTTCTTC.

This clonotype appeared many times. This chain connects TRBV12-3 or TRBV12-4 to TRBJ2-1; 11 nucleotides line up with TRBD2. CDR3 length: 19 amino acids. V gave up 5 bases and J gave up 1 base; unmatched junction bases: 13. CDR3 loop: CASSVASGGPTVSYNEQFF. The CDR3 DNA follows: TGTGCCAGCAGTGTTGCTAGCGGGGGGCCCACGGTATCCTACAATGAGCAGTTCTTC.

V and J are TRBV10-3 and TRBJ2-7, with D possibly called TRBD1 or TRBD2 (5 bases each). The CDR3 runs 15 residues. Germline V lookup: CDR1 ENHRY, CDR2 SYGVKD. V was cut by 6 bases and J by 7 bases, with 22 bases left in between. Here the CDR3 reads CAIRKGPDGEWEQYF. The CDR3 DNA reads TGTGCCATCAGGAAGGGACCGGACGGGGAGTGGGAGCAGTACTTC.

This clonotype has at least ten counts. This chain joins TRBV7-2 and TRBJ1-6; 10 bases are shared with TRBD1. Trimming took 1 base from V and 9 from J; bases not matched to a gene: 3. CDR3 length equals 15 residues. Per the germline V gene, CDR1 is SGHTA and CDR2 is FQGNSA. CDR3 nucleotide sequence: TGTGCCAGCAGCTTAGTGGGACAGGGGACTTCACCCCTCCACTTT. This sequence encodes CASSLVGQGTSPLHF.

In its sample, this clonotype was seen many times. The CDR3 reads CASSETRTDTQYF. The CDR3 DNA sequence: TGTGCCAGCAGCGAGACACGCACAGATACGCAGTATTTT. The chain uses TRBV11-3 and TRBJ2-3; D is unresolved. CDR1 and CDR2 (germline): SGHNT, YENEEA. The CDR3 totals 13 residues. V gave up 5 bases and J gave up 1 base, with 7 bases separating them.

This clonotype was observed at least ten times. The chain is built from TRBV7-2 and TRBJ1-2, with 8 bases fitting TRBD1. The CDR3 extends over 14 amino acids. CDR1 is SGHTA and CDR2 is FQGNSA in the germline V gene. After removal of 4 bases from V and 4 bases from J, the junction contained 5 bases not matched to a gene. CDR3 sequence: CASSWQGAGYGYTF. The CDR3 bases are TGTGCCAGCAGCTGGCAGGGGGCAGGCTATGGCTACACCTTC.

This clonotype came up many times. This chain links TRBV20-1 with TRBJ1-2; D remains unclear. V lost 5 bases to trimming and J lost 8 bases, with 12 bases between them. This CDR3 comprises 11 residues. Germline loops: CDR1 DFQATT, CDR2 SNEGSKA (reference sequence). The CDR3 sequence: CSASDPEGYTF. Here the CDR3 DNA reads TGCAGTGCTTCTGACCCGGAGGGCTACACCTTC.

This sequence joins TRBV27 and TRBJ1-5; TRBD1 agrees at 7 bases. Germline trimming cut 1 base from V and 2 bases from J; bases unmatched to any gene: 5. This CDR3 contains 16 residues. The germline V gene encodes CDR1 MNHEY and CDR2 SMNVEV (reference sequence). DNA for the CDR3: TGTGCCAGCAGTTTATATACAGGGGTGGGCAATCAGCCCCAGCATTTT. Protein sequence: CASSLYTGVGNQPQHF.

This clonotype was counted at least ten times. V is TRBV11-3 and J is TRBJ1-1, with TRBD1 identical over 10 bases. CDR3 length equals 14 residues. The V segment lost 5 bases and the J segment 12 bases; nucleotides outside the gene matches: 12. Germline V gene lookup returns CDR1 SGHNT and CDR2 YENEEA. The CDR3: CASSARQGASQTFF. CDR3 sequence (DNA): TGTGCCAGCAGCGCGCGACAGGGGGCCTCCCAAACTTTCTTT. The complete variable domain, with remaining parts taken from reference TRBV11-3 and TRBJ1-1, reads EAGVVQSPRYKIIEKKQPVAFWCNPISGHNTLYWYLQNLGQGPELLIRYENEEAVDDSQLPKDRFSAERLKGVDSTLKIQPAELGDSAVYLCASSARQGASQTFFGQGTRLTVV.

This clonotype was seen at least ten times. The V and J genes are TRBV12-3 or TRBV12-4 and TRBJ1-2, with no clear D. This CDR3 region has 14 residues. Between the trimmed V and J ends, which lost 1 base and 3 bases, there was a span of 9 bases. The CDR3 loop reads CASSLDGEDYGYTF. The CDR3 region has the DNA TGTGCCAGCAGTTTAGACGGGGAGGACTATGGCTACACCTTC.

This clonotype has just a few counts. The chain employs TRBV4-2 and TRBJ2-3, with D possibly being TRBD1 or TRBD2 (7 bases each). This CDR3 has 16 amino acids. Germline V gives CDR1 LGHNA, CDR2 YNFKEQ. Trimming removed 5 bases from V and 1 base from J, with 16 bases in between. CDR3: CASSARSGTGTDTQYF. The CDR3 DNA reads as TGTGCCAGCAGCGCACGGAGCGGGACAGGCACAGATACGCAGTATTTT.

There are many counts of this clonotype. The V call is TRBV11-1, the J call TRBJ2-2; no reliable D call. Germline V gene sequence: CDR1 SGHAT, CDR2 FQDESV (reference sequence). Trimming shortened V by 6 bases and J by 1 base, and 9 bases separated the two germline ends. The CDR3 totals 14 residues. CDR3 protein: CASSSSVNTGELFF. CDR3 DNA: TGTGCCAGCAGTTCGTCGGTGAACACCGGGGAGCTGTTTTTT. Based on the CDR3 plus reference TRBV11-1 and TRBJ2-2, the full variable domain is EAEVAQSPRYKITEKSQAVAFWCDPISGHATLYWYRQILGQGPELLVQFQDESVVDDSQLPKDRFSAERLKGVDSTLKIQPAELGDSAMYLCASSSSVNTGELFFGEGSRLTVL.

This clonotype was detected ten times or more. The J gene is TRBJ2-7, the V gene TRBV7-9; 10 bases map to TRBD2. The CDR3 contains 15 residues. CDR1 is SEHNR, CDR2 FQNEAQ, per germline (reference sequence). The V and J ends lost 6 bases and 0 bases, in that order; junction bases with no gene match: 5. The CDR3 DNA sequence: TGTGCCAGCAGACGGACTAGCGGCCTCTCCTACGAGCAGTACTTC. This encodes CASRRTSGLSYEQYF.

V gene TRBV12-3 or TRBV12-4 combines with J gene TRBJ2-3; D is unclear. Between the trimmed V and J ends, which lost 3 bases and 10 bases, there was a span of 8 bases. The CDR3 totals 11 residues. The DNA for the CDR3 is TGTGCCAGCAGTTTCTCTGATGCGCAGTATTTT. This translates into CASSFSDAQYF.

This clonotype was found a few times. The chain is built from TRBV5-1 and TRBJ2-2; D unresolved. CDR3 length: 16 residues. The V gene's germline CDR1 is SGHRS and CDR2 YFSETQ. V was trimmed by 3 bases and J by 0 bases, leaving 12 bases between them. Here the CDR3 DNA reads TGCGCCAGCAGCTCGGATTCCCTCCCGAACACCGGGGAGCTGTTTTTT. Translation gives CASSSDSLPNTGELFF.

Only a few counts were recorded for this clonotype. The gene calls are TRBV2 and TRBJ1-5; D is undetermined. The germline V gene encodes CDR1 SNHLY and CDR2 FYNNEI. CDR3 length equals 14 residues. V lost 10 bases to trimming and J lost 5 bases, with 18 bases between them. The CDR3, as DNA: TGTGCCACCTCTGGTGGTGTCGTCGATCAGCCCCAGCATTTT. Protein sequence: CATSGGVVDQPQHF.

Only a few counts were recorded for this clonotype. The chain combines TRBV5-1 with TRBJ1-3; 10 bases match TRBD1. Germline-derived CDR1 and CDR2 are SGHRS and YFSETQ. J gave up 8 bases and V 4 bases, and 6 bases lay outside the gene matches. The CDR3 runs 14 residues. The CDR3 bases are TGCGCCAGCAGCCTCTCCGGGACAGGGGACACCATATATTTT. Translation: CASSLSGTGDTIYF.